One and the same sample provided the 4 T cell receptor beta chains below, sequenced in a study of cytomegalovirus exposure and HLA in healthy donors. This PCR relied on a set of 60 Vbeta primers and 13 Jbeta primers. Profiled with immunoSEQ multiplex PCR; TCRdb holds only in-frame clones, not every one. Among some 79,000 clones listed, roughly 64% were seen once. Sequenced input: PBMCs. Receptors were obtained from a woman between 40 and 50 years old in good health and CMV-seropositive.

The chain employs TRBV7-6 and TRBJ2-3, with TRBD1 matching over 7 bases. Germline V gene data show CDR1 as SGHVS and CDR2 as FNYEAQ. V dropped 2 bases and J dropped 8; count of bases not matched to a gene: 1. The CDR3 is 12 amino acids. CDR3: CASSLSGGTQYF. The CDR3 DNA reads TGTGCCAGCAGCTTATCAGGGGGTACGCAGTATTTT.

The chain employs TRBV18 and TRBJ1-3; TRBD1 aligns across 7 bases. This CDR3 is 18 amino acids long. V gave up 3 bases and J gave up 0 bases; unmatched junction bases: 11. Looked up from germline, CDR1 is KGHSH and CDR2 is LQKENI. The DNA of the CDR3 is TGTGCCAGCTCACCGCTGGCCGGGACAGCATCCTCTGGAAACACCATATATTTT. Translating it yields CASSPLAGTASSGNTIYF.

The chain joins TRBV27 to TRBJ1-1; TRBD1 aligns across 7 bases. Trimming at V came to 4 bases and at J to 0 bases, leaving 5 bases not matched to a gene. This CDR3 spans 15 amino acids. Germline V lookup: CDR1 MNHEY, CDR2 SMNVEV (reference sequence). The chain's CDR3 is CASSWTGNMNTEAFF. The CDR3 DNA reads as TGTGCCAGCAGTTGGACAGGCAACATGAACACTGAAGCTTTCTTT.

The V call is TRBV29-1, the J call TRBJ2-3, with no clear D. The CDR3 runs to 11 residues. From germline, CDR1 is SQVTM and CDR2 ANQGSEA. V gave up 5 bases and J gave up 4 bases, with 7 bases separating them. The CDR3 nucleotides are TGCAGCGTTAGCAGGTCAGATACGCAGTATTTT. Translated: CSVSRSDTQYF.